Given below is one T cell receptor (beta chain) in context. Each CDR3 protein gets one entry after TCRdb re-called the 5' RACE reads with MiXCR. The sample shows 48,000 or so distinct CDR3 sequences, about 13% of them seen only once. This sample stems from a study of early T cells in non-severe SARS-CoV-2 infection. The sequenced sample consisted of whole blood. The sequence was obtained from an adult who was a healthcare worker with PCR-confirmed SARS-CoV-2 infection or an uninfected control (not recorded which).

The CDR3 sequence: CASSQTLASGANVLTF. The CDR3 bases are TGTGCCAGTAGCCAAACTCTAGCGTCCGGGGCCAACGTCCTGACTTTC. The chain combines TRBV19 with TRBJ2-6, with D tentatively TRBD2 (6 bases). V lost 6 bases to trimming and J lost 4 bases, with 16 bases between them. This CDR3 spans 16 amino acids. In germline, CDR1 is LNHDA, CDR2 SQIVND (reference sequence).